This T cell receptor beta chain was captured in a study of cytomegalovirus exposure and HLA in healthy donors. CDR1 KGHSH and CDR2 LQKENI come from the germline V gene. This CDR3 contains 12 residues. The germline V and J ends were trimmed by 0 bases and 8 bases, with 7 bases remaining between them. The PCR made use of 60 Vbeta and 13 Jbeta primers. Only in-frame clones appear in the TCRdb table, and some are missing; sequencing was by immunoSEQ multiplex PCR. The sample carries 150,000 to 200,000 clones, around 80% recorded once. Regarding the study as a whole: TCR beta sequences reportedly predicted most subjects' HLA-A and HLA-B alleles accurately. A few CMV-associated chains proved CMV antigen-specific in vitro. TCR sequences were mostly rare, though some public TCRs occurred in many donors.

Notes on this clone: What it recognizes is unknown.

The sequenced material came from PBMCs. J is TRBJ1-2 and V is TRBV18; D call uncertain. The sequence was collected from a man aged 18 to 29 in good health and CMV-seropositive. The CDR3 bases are TGTGCCAGCTCACCACCGTTACGGGGCTACACCTTC. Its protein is CASSPPLRGYTF.